The source of this T cell receptor (beta chain) is a study of CD8+ T cells in alopecia areata. General observations from the study: For baseline CD8+ expansion, any link to response stays uncertain with one nonresponder. Among the 100 top clones, expanded CD8+ clones, like scalp clonality, were significantly decreased by tofacitinib. During tofacitinib treatment, many expanded lesional clones remained in scalp and blood.

About this clone: Its specificity is unknown.

The treatment is: oral pan-JAK inhibitor, 5-10 mg twice daily. CD4+ and CD8+ T cells were sorted from PBMCs. Reverse transcription of extracted RNA yielded cDNA, which provided the sequencing template. Here immunoSEQ multiplex PCR was the method, and the copy in TCRdb shows in-frame clones only, minus some. Here the sample spans around 200,000 clones, roughly 62% being singletons. The CDR3 contains 10 residues. Germline V CDR1 and CDR2: GTSNPN, SVGIG (reference sequence). V lost 2 bases and J 5 bases, leaving 2 bases between the germline ends. Sequences were derived from CD8+ T cells sorted from blood, sampled at week 24, from a patient treated with tofacitinib. The sequence came from a human donor with alopecia areata. The rearrangement joins TRBV30 to TRBJ2-3; D gene unclear. Here the CDR3 DNA reads TGTGCCTGGAGTCAAGATACGCAGTATTTT. Its protein is CAWSQDTQYF.